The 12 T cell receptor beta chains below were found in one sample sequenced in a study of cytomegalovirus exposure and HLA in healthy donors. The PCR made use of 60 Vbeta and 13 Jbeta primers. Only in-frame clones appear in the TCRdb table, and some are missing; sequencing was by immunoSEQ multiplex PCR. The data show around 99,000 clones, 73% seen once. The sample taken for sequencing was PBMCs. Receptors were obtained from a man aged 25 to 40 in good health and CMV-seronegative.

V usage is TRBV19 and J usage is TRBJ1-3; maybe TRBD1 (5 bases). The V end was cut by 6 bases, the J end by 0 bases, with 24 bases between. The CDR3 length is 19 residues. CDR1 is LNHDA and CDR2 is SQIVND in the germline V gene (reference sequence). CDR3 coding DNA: TGTGCCAGTAGGGGGGGAAGCCAGGGACCGCCGACCTCTGGAAACACCATATATTTT. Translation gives CASRGGSQGPPTSGNTIYF.

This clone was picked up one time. For the CDR3, the DNA is TGTGCCAGCAGTGCCCAGGGCGCGAACACTGAAGCTTTCTTT. This codes for CASSAQGANTEAFF. The V and J genes are TRBV2 and TRBJ1-1, with D possibly matching TRBD1 (5 bases). Germline lookup yields CDR1 SNHLY and CDR2 FYNNEI. Deletions cut 4 bases from V and 1 base from J, with 10 bases between. The CDR3 is 14 amino acids.

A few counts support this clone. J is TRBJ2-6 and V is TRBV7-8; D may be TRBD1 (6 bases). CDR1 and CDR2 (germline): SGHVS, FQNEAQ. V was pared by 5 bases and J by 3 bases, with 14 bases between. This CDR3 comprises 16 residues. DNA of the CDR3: TGTGCCAGCAGCGCAAGAAGGACAGATGGGGCCAACGTCCTGACTTTC. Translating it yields CASSARRTDGANVLTF.

In DNA form, the CDR3 reads TGTGCCAGCAGTGGGGCGCACAGGGGGTTACGGGACGAGCAGTACTTC. It is translated as CASSGAHRGLRDEQYF. The rearrangement joins TRBV25-1 to TRBJ2-7; 8 bases fit TRBD1. The V and J ends lost 4 bases and 5 bases, in that order; junction bases with no gene match: 13. The CDR3 has 16 amino acids. Per germline, CDR1 MGHDK and CDR2 SYGVNS.

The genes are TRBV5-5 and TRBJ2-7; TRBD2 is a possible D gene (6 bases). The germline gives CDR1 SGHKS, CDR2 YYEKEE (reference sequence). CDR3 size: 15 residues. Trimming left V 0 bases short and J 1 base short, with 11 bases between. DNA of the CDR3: TGTGCCAGCAGCTTGGATGGCCGGGAGTCCTACGAGCAGTACTTC. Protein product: CASSLDGRESYEQYF.

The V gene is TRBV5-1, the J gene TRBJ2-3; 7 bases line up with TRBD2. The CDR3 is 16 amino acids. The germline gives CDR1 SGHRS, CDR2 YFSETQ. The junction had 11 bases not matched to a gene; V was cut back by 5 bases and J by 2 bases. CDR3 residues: CASRNNAGDPTDTQYF. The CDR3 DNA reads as TGCGCCAGCAGAAACAACGCGGGAGATCCCACAGATACGCAGTATTTT.

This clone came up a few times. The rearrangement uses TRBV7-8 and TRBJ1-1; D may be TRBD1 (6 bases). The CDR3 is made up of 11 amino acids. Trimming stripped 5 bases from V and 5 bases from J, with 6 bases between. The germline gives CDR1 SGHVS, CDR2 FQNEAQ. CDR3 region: CASSGQTEAFF. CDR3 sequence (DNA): TGTGCCAGCAGCGGACAGACTGAAGCTTTCTTT.

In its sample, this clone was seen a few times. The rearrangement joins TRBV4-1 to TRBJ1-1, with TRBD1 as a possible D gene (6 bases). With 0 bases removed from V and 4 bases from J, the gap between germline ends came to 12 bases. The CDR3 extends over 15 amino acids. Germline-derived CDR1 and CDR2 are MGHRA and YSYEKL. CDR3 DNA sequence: TGCGCCAGCAGCCAAGATGGGAAAGGGGGCACTGAAGCTTTCTTT. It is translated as CASSQDGKGGTEAFF.

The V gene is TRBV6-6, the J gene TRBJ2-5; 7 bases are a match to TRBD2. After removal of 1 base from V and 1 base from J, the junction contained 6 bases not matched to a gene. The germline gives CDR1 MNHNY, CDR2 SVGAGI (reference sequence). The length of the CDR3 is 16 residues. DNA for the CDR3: TGTGCCAGCAGTTACTACGGGAGGCTACGCCAAGAGACCCAGTACTTC. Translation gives CASSYYGRLRQETQYF.

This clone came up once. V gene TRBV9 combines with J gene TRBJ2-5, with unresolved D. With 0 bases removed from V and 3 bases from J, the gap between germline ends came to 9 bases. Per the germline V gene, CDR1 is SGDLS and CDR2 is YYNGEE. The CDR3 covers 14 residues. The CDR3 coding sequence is TGTGCCAGCAGCGTAGGAGTAGAGGAAGAGACCCAGTACTTC. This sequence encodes CASSVGVEEETQYF.

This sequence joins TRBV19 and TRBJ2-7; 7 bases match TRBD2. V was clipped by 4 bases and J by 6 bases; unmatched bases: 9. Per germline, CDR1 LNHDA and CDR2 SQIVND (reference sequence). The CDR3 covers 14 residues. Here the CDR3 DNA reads TGTGCCAGTAGTACCCAGGCGACGGGGGGCGAGCAGTACTTC. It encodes CASSTQATGGEQYF. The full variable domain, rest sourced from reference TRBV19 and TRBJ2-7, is DGGITQSPKYLFRKEGQNVTLSCEQNLNHDAMYWYRQDPGQGLRLIYYSQIVNDFQKGDIAEGYSVSREKKESFPLTVTSAQKNPTAFYLCASSTQATGGEQYFGPGTRLTVT.

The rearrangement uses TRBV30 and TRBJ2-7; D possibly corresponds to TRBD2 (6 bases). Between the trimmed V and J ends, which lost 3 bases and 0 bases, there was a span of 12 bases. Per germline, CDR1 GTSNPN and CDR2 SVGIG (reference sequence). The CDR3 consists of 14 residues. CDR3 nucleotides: TGTGCCTGGAGCAGAGGAGGGAGCTCCTACGAGCAGTACTTC. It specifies CAWSRGGSSYEQYF.